This T cell receptor beta chain was identified in a study of T cell clonality in common variable immunodeficiency. TCRdb's copy holds only in-frame clones and misses some; the assay was immunoSEQ multiplex PCR. Altogether about 42,000 clones were found in the sample, and no singletons occur. This clone came up many times. Read coverage stops 3 residues before the CDR3 terminus; the germline J gene supplies the remainder. V lost 3 bases and J lost 8; bases outside the gene matches: 5. The CDR3 covers 15 residues. This clonotype originated in a person aged 18 to 75 in good health. The sequenced sample was peripheral blood mononuclear cells. The chain has TRBV12-3 or TRBV12-4 and TRBJ1-4; TRBD1 matches at 11 bases. The DNA read from the CDR3 is TGTGCCAGCAGTTTTGGACAGGGGGCGAGGGAAAAA. Amino acid sequence: CASSFGQGAREK. The CDR3 in full is CASSFGQGAREKLFF.